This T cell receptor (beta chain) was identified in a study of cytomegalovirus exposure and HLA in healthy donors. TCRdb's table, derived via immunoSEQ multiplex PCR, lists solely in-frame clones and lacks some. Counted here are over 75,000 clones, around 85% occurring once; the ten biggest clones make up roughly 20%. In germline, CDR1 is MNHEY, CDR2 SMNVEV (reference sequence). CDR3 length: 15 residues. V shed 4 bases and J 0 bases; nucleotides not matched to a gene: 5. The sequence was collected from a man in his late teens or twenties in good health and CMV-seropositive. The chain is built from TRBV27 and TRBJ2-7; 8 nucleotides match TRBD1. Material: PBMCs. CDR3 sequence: CASSWGQVSSYEQYF. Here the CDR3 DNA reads TGTGCCAGCAGTTGGGGACAGGTTTCCTCCTACGAGCAGTACTTC.